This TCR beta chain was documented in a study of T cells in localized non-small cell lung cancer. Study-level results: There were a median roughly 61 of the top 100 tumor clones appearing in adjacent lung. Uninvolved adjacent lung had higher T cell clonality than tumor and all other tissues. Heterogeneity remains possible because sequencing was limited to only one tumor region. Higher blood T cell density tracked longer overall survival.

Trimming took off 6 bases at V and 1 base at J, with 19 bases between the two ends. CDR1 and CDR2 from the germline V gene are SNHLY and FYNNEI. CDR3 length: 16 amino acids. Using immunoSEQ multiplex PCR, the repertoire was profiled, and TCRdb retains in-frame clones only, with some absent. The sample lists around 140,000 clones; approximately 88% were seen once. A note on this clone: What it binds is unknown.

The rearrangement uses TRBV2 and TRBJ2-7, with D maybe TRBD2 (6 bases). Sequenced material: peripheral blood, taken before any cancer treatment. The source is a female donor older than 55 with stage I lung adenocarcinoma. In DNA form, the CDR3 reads TGTGCCAGCAGACCCACGGAGTACGGGAGTTCCTACGAGCAGTACTTC. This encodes CASRPTEYGSSYEQYF. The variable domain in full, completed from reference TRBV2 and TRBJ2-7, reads EPEVTQTPSHQVTQMGQEVILRCVPISNHLYFYWYRQILGQKVEFLVSFYNNEISEKSEIFDDQFSVERPDGSNFTLKIRSTKLEDSAMYFCASRPTEYGSSYEQYFGPGTRLTVT.